Following are 22 T cell receptor beta chains from one sample sequenced in a study of blood T cell repertoires in COVID-19. Sequencing was performed with immunoSEQ multiplex PCR; in TCRdb, only in-frame clones are kept and a portion is missing. The sample yields 30,000 to 40,000 clones, about 90% seen once. Sequencing was performed on peripheral blood. All receptors come from a woman aged 25 to 39 in a cohort sampled during active COVID-19.

The chain is built from TRBV5-6 and TRBJ2-7, with TRBD1 as a possible D gene (5 bases). Germline V gene lookup returns CDR1 SGHDT and CDR2 YYEEEE. The CDR3 totals 14 residues. V was cut by 5 bases and J by 3 bases, with 15 bases left in between. CDR3 amino acids: CASRPLDRGYEQYF. The DNA of the CDR3 is TGTGCCAGCAGGCCGCTGGATAGGGGCTACGAGCAGTACTTC. The whole variable domain, remainder taken from reference TRBV5-6 and TRBJ2-7, is DAGVTQSPTHLIKTRGQQVTLRCSPKSGHDTVSWYQQALGQGPQFIFQYYEEEERQRGNFPDRFSGHQFPNYSSELNVNALLLGDSALYLCASRPLDRGYEQYFGPGTRLTVT.

The gene calls are TRBV18 and TRBJ1-1; no clear D gene. The CDR3 runs 13 residues. V gave up 3 bases and J gave up 7 bases, with 12 bases separating them. The V gene's germline CDR1 is KGHSH and CDR2 LQKENI. In DNA, the CDR3 is TGTGCCAGCTCACCGCAACATGTCCTTGAAGCTTTCTTT. Translating it yields CASSPQHVLEAFF.

V usage is TRBV2 and J usage is TRBJ1-6, with 7 bases matching TRBD1. Germline trimming cut 6 bases from V and 7 bases from J; bases unmatched to any gene: 6. Germline V gene sequence: CDR1 SNHLY, CDR2 FYNNEI. The CDR3 has 14 residues. CDR3 sequence: CASRRQGTNSPLHF. The CDR3, as DNA: TGTGCCAGCAGGCGACAGGGAACGAATTCACCCCTCCACTTT.

The chain joins TRBV11-3 to TRBJ2-1, with 11 positions matching TRBD2. The CDR3 runs to 18 residues. Germline V gives CDR1 SGHNT, CDR2 YENEEA. The J segment lost 1 base and the V segment lost 5 bases, leaving 10 bases of the junction unmatched. The CDR3 loop reads CASSPRTSGRSSYNEQFF. The CDR3 DNA sequence: TGTGCCAGCAGCCCCCGGACTAGCGGGCGATCTTCCTACAATGAGCAGTTCTTC.

The chain combines TRBV7-9 with TRBJ1-3; 10 positions agree with TRBD1. CDR1 SEHNR and CDR2 FQNEAQ come from the germline V gene (reference sequence). V lost 5 bases and J lost 4; bases outside the gene matches: 8. The CDR3 is 16 amino acids. The DNA of the CDR3 is TGTGCCAGCAGCCACATCGACAGGGGGCCAGGAAACACCATATATTTT. It is translated as CASSHIDRGPGNTIYF. Combining the CDR3 with reference TRBV7-9 and TRBJ1-3 gives the whole variable domain DTGVSQNPRHKITKRGQNVTFRCDPISEHNRLYWYRQTLGQGPEFLTYFQNEAQLEKSRLLSDRFSAERPKGSFSTLEIQRTEQGDSAMYLCASSHIDRGPGNTIYFGEGSWLTVV.

This clone was detected a few times. The rearrangement joins TRBV7-9 to TRBJ2-7, with TRBD2 matching over 10 bases. This CDR3 comprises 15 residues. Unmatched junction bases numbered 8, after V lost 5 bases and J lost 4 bases. Germline V CDR1 and CDR2: SEHNR, FQNEAQ (reference sequence). CDR3 loop: CASSDSGRSGYEQYF. The CDR3 DNA follows: TGTGCCAGCAGCGATAGCGGGAGGTCGGGTTACGAGCAGTACTTC. Full variable domain (missing parts from reference TRBV7-9 and TRBJ2-7): DTGVSQNPRHKITKRGQNVTFRCDPISEHNRLYWYRQTLGQGPEFLTYFQNEAQLEKSRLLSDRFSAERPKGSFSTLEIQRTEQGDSAMYLCASSDSGRSGYEQYFGPGTRLTVT.

V and J are TRBV7-3 and TRBJ2-7; D unresolved. Trimming cost V 1 base and J 3 bases, with 13 bases left between them. This CDR3 is 15 amino acids long. Per germline, CDR1 SGHTA and CDR2 FQGTGA. The CDR3 sequence: CASSLSPGTDYEQYF. CDR3 nucleotides: TGTGCCAGCAGCTTAAGCCCAGGAACCGACTACGAGCAGTACTTC.

This rearrangement joins TRBV7-9 to TRBJ1-2, with D maybe TRBD1 (5 bases). The CDR3 covers 15 residues. V was pared by 7 bases and J by 7 bases, with 22 bases between. In germline, CDR1 is SEHNR, CDR2 FQNEAQ (reference sequence). CDR3 coding DNA: TGTGCCAGCAAAGGTATCGCCATGAGTACAGGTGGCTACACCTTC. This codes for CASKGIAMSTGGYTF.

CDR3 nucleotides: TGTGCCAGCAGGTACACAGATACGCAGTATTTT. Amino acid sequence: CASRYTDTQYF. This rearrangement joins TRBV6-5 to TRBJ2-3; D gene ambiguous. Germline lookup yields CDR1 MNHEY and CDR2 SVGAGI. CDR3 length equals 11 residues. Trimming shortened V by 6 bases and J by 2 bases, and 3 bases separated the two germline ends.

This sequence joins TRBV11-2 and TRBJ2-2; 11 positions match TRBD2. The CDR3 covers 15 residues. CDR1 and CDR2 (germline): SGHAT, FQNNGV. The V and J ends lost 5 bases and 5 bases, in that order; junction bases with no gene match: 4. The CDR3 DNA is TGTGCCAGCAGCAGCGGGACTAGCGGAACCGGGGAGCTGTTTTTT. Protein product: CASSSGTSGTGELFF.

The chain is built from TRBV11-3 and TRBJ2-2, with D possibly being TRBD1 (6 bases). The V gene's germline CDR1 is SGHNT and CDR2 YENEEA. The CDR3 loop spans 16 amino acids. Trimming removed 4 bases at V and 2 bases at J, with 14 bases between. CDR3: CASSSDHRVNTGELFF. CDR3 sequence (DNA): TGTGCCAGCAGCTCAGACCACAGGGTAAACACCGGGGAGCTGTTTTTT. The complete variable domain, with remaining parts taken from reference TRBV11-3 and TRBJ2-2, reads EAGVVQSPRYKIIEKKQPVAFWCNPISGHNTLYWYLQNLGQGPELLIRYENEEAVDDSQLPKDRFSAERLKGVDSTLKIQPAELGDSAVYLCASSSDHRVNTGELFFGEGSRLTVL.

The V call is TRBV2, the J call TRBJ2-7; D is uncertain. This CDR3 comprises 16 residues. CDR1 and CDR2 (germline): SNHLY, FYNNEI. V dropped 0 bases and J dropped 1 base, with 13 bases sitting between them. The CDR3 loop is CASSEAAWSTSYEQYF. The CDR3 bases are TGTGCCAGCAGTGAAGCGGCCTGGAGTACTTCCTACGAGCAGTACTTC.

The rearrangement joins TRBV27 to TRBJ1-2; D ambiguous. This CDR3 contains 14 residues. The V and J ends lost 5 bases and 1 base respectively, with 11 bases between them. In germline, CDR1 is MNHEY, CDR2 SMNVEV (reference sequence). CDR3 amino acids: CASSTAAVNYGYTF. Here the CDR3 DNA reads TGTGCCAGCAGTACTGCGGCCGTTAACTATGGCTACACCTTC.

This chain links TRBV19 with TRBJ2-5, with a possible D match to TRBD2 (6 bases). The V and J ends lost 3 bases and 5 bases respectively, with 28 bases between them. The CDR3 covers 19 residues. Per the germline V gene, CDR1 is LNHDA and CDR2 is SQIVND (reference sequence). The DNA of the CDR3 is TGTGCCAGTAGTATTATTGGGGGACGGAGCGGGTACCGACCGGAGACCCAGTACTTC. Its protein is CASSIIGGRSGYRPETQYF.

The gene calls are TRBV9 and TRBJ2-1; 12 bases match TRBD2. V was clipped by 3 bases and J by 6 bases; unmatched bases: 10. Germline loops: CDR1 SGDLS, CDR2 YYNGEE. The CDR3 covers 17 residues. CDR3 in amino acids: CASSGENLAGGPNEQFF. The CDR3 region has the DNA TGTGCCAGCAGCGGAGAAAATCTAGCGGGAGGGCCCAATGAGCAGTTCTTC.

This rearrangement joins TRBV6-5 to TRBJ1-1; weak D call: TRBD1 (5 bases). Germline CDR1 MNHEY, CDR2 SVGAGI. The CDR3 loop spans 13 amino acids. Trimming stripped 6 bases from V and 5 bases from J, with 13 bases between. The CDR3 nucleotides read TGTGCCAGCAGAAGACAGAAGGGGACTGAAGCTTTCTTT. The encoded protein is CASRRQKGTEAFF.

This rearrangement joins TRBV10-3 to TRBJ1-3, with D unresolved. CDR1 and CDR2 from the germline V gene are ENHRY and SYGVKD. CDR3 size: 15 residues. Trimming shortened V by 1 base and J by 0 bases, and 7 bases separated the two germline ends. This CDR3 is CAISEFGLSGNTIYF. The CDR3 DNA reads TGTGCCATCAGTGAGTTTGGGCTCTCTGGAAACACCATATATTTT.

The V call is TRBV7-2, the J call TRBJ2-7, with 8 nucleotides matching TRBD1. The CDR3 has 15 residues. The V gene's germline CDR1 is SGHTA and CDR2 FQGNSA. The junction had 9 bases not matched to a gene; V was cut back by 5 bases and J by 3 bases. CDR3 sequence: CASSPNGQGHYEQYF. The CDR3 nucleotides are TGTGCCAGCAGCCCAAACGGACAGGGCCACTACGAGCAGTACTTC.

The chain has TRBV6-6 and TRBJ1-5, with D tentatively TRBD1 (5 bases). Germline lookup yields CDR1 MNHNY and CDR2 SVGAGI (reference sequence). The V end lost 4 bases, the J end lost 1 base, and 11 bases lay between the germline ends. CDR3 length: 15 residues. CDR3 region: CASSSRGESNQPQHF. The CDR3 nucleotides are TGTGCCAGCAGTTCGCGGGGGGAAAGCAATCAGCCCCAGCATTTT.

The chain carries TRBV9 and TRBJ2-1; 9 positions match TRBD2. The CDR3 consists of 17 residues. With V trimmed by 2 bases and J by 1 base, 7 bases remained unmatched. CDR1 and CDR2 (germline): SGDLS, YYNGEE. The CDR3 reads CASSVSLTSGSYNEQFF. CDR3 bases: TGTGCCAGCAGCGTGAGCCTGACTAGCGGATCCTACAATGAGCAGTTCTTC.

This clone was found once. The chain carries TRBV18 and TRBJ2-7; unclear D gene. CDR1 KGHSH and CDR2 LQKENI come from the germline V gene. CDR3 length: 14 amino acids. V was shortened by 2 bases and J by 3 bases, with 11 bases between the two germline ends. CDR3 in DNA: TGTGCCAGCTCACCAAAGCCCGAAGTCTACGAGCAGTACTTC. This translates into CASSPKPEVYEQYF.

The CDR3 sequence is CAYGDSPLHF. The CDR3 DNA sequence: TGTGCCTACGGTGATTCACCCCTCCACTTT. The chain employs TRBV30 and TRBJ1-6, with D unclear. The CDR3 sequence is 10 residues long. Between the trimmed V and J ends, which lost 7 bases and 8 bases, there was a span of 6 bases. The germline gives CDR1 GTSNPN, CDR2 SVGIG (reference sequence).